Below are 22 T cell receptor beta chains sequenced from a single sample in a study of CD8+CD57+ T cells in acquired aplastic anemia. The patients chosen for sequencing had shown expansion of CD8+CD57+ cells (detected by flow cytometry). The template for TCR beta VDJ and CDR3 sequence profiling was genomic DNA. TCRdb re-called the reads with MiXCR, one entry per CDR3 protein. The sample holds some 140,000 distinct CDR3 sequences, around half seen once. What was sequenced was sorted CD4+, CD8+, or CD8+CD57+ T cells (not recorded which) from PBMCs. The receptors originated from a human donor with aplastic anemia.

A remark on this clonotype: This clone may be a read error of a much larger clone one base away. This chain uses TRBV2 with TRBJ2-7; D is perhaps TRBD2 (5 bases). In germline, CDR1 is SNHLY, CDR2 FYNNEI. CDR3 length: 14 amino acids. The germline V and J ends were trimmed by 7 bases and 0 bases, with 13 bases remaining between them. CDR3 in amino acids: CASMRAKSSYEQYF. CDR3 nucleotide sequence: TGTGCCAGCATGAGGGCAAAAAGCTCCTACGAGCAGTACTTC.

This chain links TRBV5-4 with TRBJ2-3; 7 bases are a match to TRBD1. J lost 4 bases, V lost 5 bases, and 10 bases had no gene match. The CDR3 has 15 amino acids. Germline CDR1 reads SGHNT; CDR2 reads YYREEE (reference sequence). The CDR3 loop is CASRQGQRSADTQYF. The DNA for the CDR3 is TGTGCCAGCAGGCAGGGACAGCGGTCCGCAGATACGCAGTATTTT.

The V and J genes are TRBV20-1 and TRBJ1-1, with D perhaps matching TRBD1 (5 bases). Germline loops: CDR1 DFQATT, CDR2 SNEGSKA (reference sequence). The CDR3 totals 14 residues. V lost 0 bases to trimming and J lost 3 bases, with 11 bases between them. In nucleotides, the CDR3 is TGCAGTGCTAGAGATACAGGCCTGTACACTGAAGCTTTCTTT. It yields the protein CSARDTGLYTEAFF.

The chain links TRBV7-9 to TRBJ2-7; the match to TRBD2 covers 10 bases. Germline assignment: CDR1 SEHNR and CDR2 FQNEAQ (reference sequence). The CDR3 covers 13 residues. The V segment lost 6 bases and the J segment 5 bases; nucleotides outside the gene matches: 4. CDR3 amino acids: CASSASGSNEQYF. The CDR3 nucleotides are TGTGCCAGCAGTGCTAGCGGGAGTAACGAGCAGTACTTC.

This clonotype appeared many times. CDR3 sequence (DNA): TGTGCCAGCAGCCCCCAACCACGGAGCTCCTATAATTCACCCCTCCACTTT. Amino acids: CASSPQPRSSYNSPLHF. The chain carries TRBV7-8 and TRBJ1-6; no clear D gene. Germline assignment: CDR1 SGHVS and CDR2 FQNEAQ. The CDR3 length is 17 residues. V was shortened by 5 bases and J by 0 bases, with 14 bases between the two germline ends.

This CDR3 reads CASSYGQSPSYEQYF. The CDR3 coding sequence is TGTGCCAGCAGTTATGGACAGTCACCTTCCTACGAGCAGTACTTC. The chain has TRBV7-8 and TRBJ2-7; perhaps TRBD1 as D (6 bases). Germline-derived CDR1 and CDR2 are SGHVS and FQNEAQ. The CDR3 length is 15 residues. V was trimmed by 6 bases and J by 1 base, leaving 16 bases between them. The full variable domain, rest sourced from reference TRBV7-8 and TRBJ2-7, is GAGVSQSPRYKVAKRGQDVALRCDPISGHVSLFWYQQALGQGPEFLTYFQNEAQLDKSGLPSDRFFAERPEGSVSTLKIQRTQQEDSAVYLCASSYGQSPSYEQYFGPGTRLTVT.

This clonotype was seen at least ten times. Here the CDR3 reads CSVEDPQGSLSYNEQFF. CDR3 nucleotides: TGCAGCGTTGAAGATCCTCAAGGGTCATTGTCCTACAATGAGCAGTTCTTC. V gene TRBV29-1 combines with J gene TRBJ2-1; D is undetermined. Trimming pared 0 bases from V and 1 base from J, leaving 16 bases between. The CDR3 totals 17 residues. The germline V gene has CDR1 SQVTM and CDR2 ANQGSEA.

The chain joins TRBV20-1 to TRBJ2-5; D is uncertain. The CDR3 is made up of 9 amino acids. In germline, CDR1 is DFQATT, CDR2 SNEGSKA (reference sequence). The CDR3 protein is CRDQETQYF. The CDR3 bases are TGCCGTGACCAAGAGACCCAGTACTTC.

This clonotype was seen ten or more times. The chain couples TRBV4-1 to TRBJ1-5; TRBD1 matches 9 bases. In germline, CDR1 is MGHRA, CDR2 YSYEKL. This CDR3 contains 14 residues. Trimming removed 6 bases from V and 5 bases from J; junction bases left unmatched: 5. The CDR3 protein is CASSQGQGDQPQHF. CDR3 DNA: TGCGCCAGCAGTCAGGGACAGGGCGATCAGCCCCAGCATTTT.

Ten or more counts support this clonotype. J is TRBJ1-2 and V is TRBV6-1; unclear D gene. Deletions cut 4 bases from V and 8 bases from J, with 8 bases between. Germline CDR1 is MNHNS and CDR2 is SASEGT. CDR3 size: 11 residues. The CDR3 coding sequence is TGTGCCAGCAGTGCGGCGTACGGCTACACCTTC. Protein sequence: CASSAAYGYTF.

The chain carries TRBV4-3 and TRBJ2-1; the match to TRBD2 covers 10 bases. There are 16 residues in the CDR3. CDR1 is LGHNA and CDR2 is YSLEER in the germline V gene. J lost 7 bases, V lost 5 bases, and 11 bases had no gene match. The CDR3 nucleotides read TGCGCCAGCAGCAGGCGAAGGGGACTAGCGTTAAATGAGCAGTTCTTC. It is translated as CASSRRRGLALNEQFF.

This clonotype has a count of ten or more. The CDR3 DNA follows: TGTGCCAGCATCCCGGGACAGGGGTGGTTTCAGCCCCAGCATTTT. Its translation: CASIPGQGWFQPQHF. The chain is built from TRBV6-1 and TRBJ1-5, with 10 positions matching TRBD1. Germline-derived CDR1 and CDR2 are MNHNS and SASEGT. The CDR3 is made up of 15 amino acids. Unmatched junction bases numbered 9, after V lost 7 bases and J lost 6 bases.

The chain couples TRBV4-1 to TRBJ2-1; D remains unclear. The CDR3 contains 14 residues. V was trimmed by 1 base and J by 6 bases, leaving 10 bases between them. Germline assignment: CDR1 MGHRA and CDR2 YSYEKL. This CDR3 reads CASSQAATFNEQFF. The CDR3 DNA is TGCGCCAGCAGCCAAGCCGCCACGTTCAATGAGCAGTTCTTC.

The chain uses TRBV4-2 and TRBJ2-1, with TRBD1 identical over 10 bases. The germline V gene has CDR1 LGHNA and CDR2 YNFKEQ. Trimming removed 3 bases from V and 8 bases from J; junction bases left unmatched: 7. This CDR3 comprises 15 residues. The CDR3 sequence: CASSQGTGDTDEQFF. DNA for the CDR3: TGTGCCAGCAGCCAGGGGACAGGGGATACCGATGAGCAGTTCTTC.

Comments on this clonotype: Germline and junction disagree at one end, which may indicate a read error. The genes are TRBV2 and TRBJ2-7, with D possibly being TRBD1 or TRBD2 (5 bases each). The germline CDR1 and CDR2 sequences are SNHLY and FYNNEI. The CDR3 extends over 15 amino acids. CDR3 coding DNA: TGTGCCAGCAGTGAAGCGCTAGGGACCTCCTACGAACAGTACTTC. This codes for CASSEALGTSYEQYF.

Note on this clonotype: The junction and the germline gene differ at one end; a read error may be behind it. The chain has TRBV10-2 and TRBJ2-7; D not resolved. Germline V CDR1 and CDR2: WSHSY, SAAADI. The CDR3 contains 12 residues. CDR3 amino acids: CASSQVGREQYF. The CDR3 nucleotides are TGTGCCAGCAGCCAAGTGGGTCGCGAGCAGTACTTC.

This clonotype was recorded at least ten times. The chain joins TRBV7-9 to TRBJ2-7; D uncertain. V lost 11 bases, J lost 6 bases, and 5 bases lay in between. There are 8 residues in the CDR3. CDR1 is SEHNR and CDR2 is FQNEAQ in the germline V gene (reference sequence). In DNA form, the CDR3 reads TGTGCCCTGGGCGAGCAGTACTTC. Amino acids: CALGEQYF. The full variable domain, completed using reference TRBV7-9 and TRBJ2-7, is DTGVSQNPRHKITKRGQNVTFRCDPISEHNRLYWYRQTLGQGPEFLTYFQNEAQLEKSRLLSDRFSAERPKGSFSTLEIQRTEQGDSAMYLCALGEQYFGPGTRLTVT.

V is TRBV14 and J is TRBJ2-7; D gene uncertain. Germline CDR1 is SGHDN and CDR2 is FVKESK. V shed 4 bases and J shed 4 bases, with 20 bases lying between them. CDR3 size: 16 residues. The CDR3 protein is CASSPPGLSPPYEQYF. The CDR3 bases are TGTGCCAGCAGCCCTCCGGGCCTCTCCCCCCCTTACGAGCAGTACTTC.

CDR3 loop: CASSHPGLAGLTDTQYF. CDR3 DNA: TGTGCCAGCAGTCATCCGGGACTAGCGGGACTCACAGATACGCAGTATTTT. The chain has TRBV6-1 and TRBJ2-3; 13 bases fit TRBD2. The V segment lost 5 bases and the J segment 2 bases; nucleotides outside the gene matches: 7. CDR3 size: 17 residues. Germline-derived CDR1 and CDR2 are MNHNS and SASEGT.

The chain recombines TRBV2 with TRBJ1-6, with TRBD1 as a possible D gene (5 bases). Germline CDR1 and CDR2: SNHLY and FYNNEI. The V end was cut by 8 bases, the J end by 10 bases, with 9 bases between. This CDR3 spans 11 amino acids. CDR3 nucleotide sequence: TGTGCCAGCGAGGGACGATCACCCCTCCACTTT. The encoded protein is CASEGRSPLHF.

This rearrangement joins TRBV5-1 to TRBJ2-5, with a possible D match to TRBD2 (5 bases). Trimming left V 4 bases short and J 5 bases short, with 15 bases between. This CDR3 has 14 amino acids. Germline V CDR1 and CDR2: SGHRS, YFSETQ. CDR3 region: CASSPSGGGETQYF. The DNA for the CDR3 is TGCGCCAGCAGCCCGAGTGGTGGAGGTGAGACCCAGTACTTC.

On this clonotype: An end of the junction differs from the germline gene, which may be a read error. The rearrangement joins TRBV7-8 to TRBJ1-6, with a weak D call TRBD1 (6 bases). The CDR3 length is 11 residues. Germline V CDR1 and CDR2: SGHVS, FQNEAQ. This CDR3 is CASSQTGTLHF. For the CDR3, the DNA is TGTGCCAGCAGCCAAACAGGGACCCTTCACTTT. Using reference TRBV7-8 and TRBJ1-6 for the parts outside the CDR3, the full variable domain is GAGVSQSPRYKVAKRGQDVALRCDPISGHVSLFWYQQALGQGPEFLTYFQNEAQLDKSGLPSDRFFAERPEGSVSTLKIQRTQQEDSAVYLCASSQTGTLHFGNGTRLTVT.